The clone carrying this T cell receptor (beta chain) was detected only a few times. The antigen is not known. The read ends 3 residues shy of where the CDR3 ends; the end is completed using the germline J gene. The V gene's germline CDR1 is DFQATT and CDR2 SNEGSKA (reference sequence). The CDR3 length is 15 residues. V was trimmed by 6 bases and J by 4 bases, leaving 21 bases between them. The data were obtained in a study of T cell clonality in common variable immunodeficiency. TCRdb's table, derived via immunoSEQ multiplex PCR, lists solely in-frame clones and lacks some. The sample includes 25,000 to 30,000 clones, none of them occurring once. General observations from the study: Common variable immunodeficiency TCR beta sequences reportedly had fewer deletions and N-nucleotide insertions. Compared with healthy controls, CVID subjects showed increased TCRbeta clonality, mostly in about a third.

The chain links TRBV20-1 to TRBJ1-2, with D maybe TRBD1 (6 bases). The sequence was collected from a human donor with common variable immunodeficiency. The specimen sequenced was peripheral blood mononuclear cells. CDR3: CSALPPGAGGYGYTF. The sequenced part of the CDR3 DNA is TGCAGTGCACTACCTCCAGGGGCAGGAGGCTATGGC.